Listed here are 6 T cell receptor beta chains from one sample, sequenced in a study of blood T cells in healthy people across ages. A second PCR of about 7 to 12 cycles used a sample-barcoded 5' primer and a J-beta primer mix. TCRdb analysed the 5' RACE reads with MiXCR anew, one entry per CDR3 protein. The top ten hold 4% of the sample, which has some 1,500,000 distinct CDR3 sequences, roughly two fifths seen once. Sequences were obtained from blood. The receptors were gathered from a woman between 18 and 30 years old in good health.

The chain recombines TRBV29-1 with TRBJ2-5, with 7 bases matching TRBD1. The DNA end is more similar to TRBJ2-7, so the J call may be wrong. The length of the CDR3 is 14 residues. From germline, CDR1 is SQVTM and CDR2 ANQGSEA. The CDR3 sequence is CSVEVTGPAYEQYF. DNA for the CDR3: TGCAGCGTTGAAGTGACAGGGCCCGCCTACGAGCAGTACTTC.

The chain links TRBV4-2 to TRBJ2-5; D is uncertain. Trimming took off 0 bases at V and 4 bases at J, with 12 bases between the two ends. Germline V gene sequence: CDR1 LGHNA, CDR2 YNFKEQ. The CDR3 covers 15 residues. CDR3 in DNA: TGTGCCAGCAGCCAAGACGACATACTCGGAGAGACCCAGTACTTC. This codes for CASSQDDILGETQYF.

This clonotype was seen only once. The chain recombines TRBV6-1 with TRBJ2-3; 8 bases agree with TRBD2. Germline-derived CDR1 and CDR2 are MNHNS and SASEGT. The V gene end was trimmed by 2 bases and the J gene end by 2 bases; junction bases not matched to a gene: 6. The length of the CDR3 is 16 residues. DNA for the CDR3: TGTGCCAGCAGTGAACGGACGGGGGGGGACACAGATACGCAGTATTTT. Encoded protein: CASSERTGGDTDTQYF.

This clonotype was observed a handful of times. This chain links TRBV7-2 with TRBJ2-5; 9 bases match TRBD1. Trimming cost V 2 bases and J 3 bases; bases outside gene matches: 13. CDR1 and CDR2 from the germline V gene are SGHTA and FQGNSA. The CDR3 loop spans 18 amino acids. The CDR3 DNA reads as TGTGCCAGCAGCTTATCCTCGACAGGGGGTCTTAGCGAAGAGACCCAGTACTTC. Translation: CASSLSSTGGLSEETQYF.

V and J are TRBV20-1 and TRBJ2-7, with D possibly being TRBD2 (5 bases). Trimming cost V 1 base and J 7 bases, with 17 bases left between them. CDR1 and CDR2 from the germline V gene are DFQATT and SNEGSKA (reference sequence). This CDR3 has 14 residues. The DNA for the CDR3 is TGCAGTGCTAGAGGGGCTACCGCTACGGGGGAGCAGTACTTC. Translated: CSARGATATGEQYF.

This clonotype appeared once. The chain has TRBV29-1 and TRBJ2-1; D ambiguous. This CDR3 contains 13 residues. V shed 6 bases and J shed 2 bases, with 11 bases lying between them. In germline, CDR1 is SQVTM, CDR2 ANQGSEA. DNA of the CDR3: TGCAGCGTGGCTACATCGACCTACAATGAGCAGTTCTTC. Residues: CSVATSTYNEQFF.